This T cell receptor beta chain came from a study of T cells in localized non-small cell lung cancer. With 4 bases clipped from V and 5 bases from J, the junction kept 5 bases outside the gene matches. The V gene's germline CDR1 is SGHAT and CDR2 FQNNGV. This CDR3 is built from 15 residues. Profiling relied on immunoSEQ multiplex PCR, and the TCRdb table lists in-frame clones only, not all of them. The sample holds 72,000 or so clones, approximately 87% seen once. The sequence derives from a male donor aged 60 or over with stage III squamous cell lung carcinoma. The specimen was peripheral blood, collected before any cancer treatment. The V call is TRBV11-2, the J call TRBJ2-5; 12 bases match TRBD1. CDR3 in DNA: TGTGCCAGCAGCTCGGGACAGGGGGCCGGGGAGACCCAGTACTTC. It is translated as CASSSGQGAGETQYF.